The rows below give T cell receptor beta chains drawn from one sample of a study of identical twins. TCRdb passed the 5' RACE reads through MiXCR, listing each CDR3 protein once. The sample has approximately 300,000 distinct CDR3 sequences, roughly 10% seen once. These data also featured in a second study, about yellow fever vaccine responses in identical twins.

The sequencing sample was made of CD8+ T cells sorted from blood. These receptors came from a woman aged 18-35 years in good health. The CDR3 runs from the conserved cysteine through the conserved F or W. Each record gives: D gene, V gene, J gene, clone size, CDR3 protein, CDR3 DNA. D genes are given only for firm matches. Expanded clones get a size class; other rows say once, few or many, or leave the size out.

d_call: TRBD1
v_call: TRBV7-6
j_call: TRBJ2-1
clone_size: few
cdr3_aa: CASSDPGQGTYNEQFF
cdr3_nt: TGTGCCAGCAGCGATCCGGGACAGGGGACCTACAATGAGCAGTTCTTC

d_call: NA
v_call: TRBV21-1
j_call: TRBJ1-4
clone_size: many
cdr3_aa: CASSSRTRGNEKLFF
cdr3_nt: TGTGCCAGCAGCAGCAGGACGCGCGGTAATGAAAAACTGTTTTTT

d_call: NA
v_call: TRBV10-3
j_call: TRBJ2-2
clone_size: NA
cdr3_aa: CAISAVGELFF
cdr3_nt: TGTGCCATCAGTGCTGTCGGGGAGCTGTTTTTT

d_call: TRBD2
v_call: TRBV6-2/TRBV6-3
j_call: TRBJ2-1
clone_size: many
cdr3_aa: CASSYSALAGTGTEQFF
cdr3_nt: TGTGCCAGCAGTTACTCGGCACTAGCGGGTACTGGAACTGAGCAGTTCTTC

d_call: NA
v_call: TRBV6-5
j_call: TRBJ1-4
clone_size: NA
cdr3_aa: CASSYSGSTNEKLFF
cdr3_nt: TGTGCCAGCAGTTACTCGGGGTCAACTAATGAAAAACTGTTTTTT

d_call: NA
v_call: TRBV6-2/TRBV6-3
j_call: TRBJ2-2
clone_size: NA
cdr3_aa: CASSWASGELFF
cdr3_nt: TGTGCCAGCAGTTGGGCCTCGGGGGAGCTGTTTTTT

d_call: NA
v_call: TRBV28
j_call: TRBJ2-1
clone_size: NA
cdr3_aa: CACSSSGQVSPHSYNEQFF
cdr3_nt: TGTGCCTGCAGTTCTTCAGGGCAGGTGTCCCCCCACTCCTACAATGAGCAGTTCTTC

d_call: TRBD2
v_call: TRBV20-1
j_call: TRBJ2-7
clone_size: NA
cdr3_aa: CSARSQFSGGGTYEQYF
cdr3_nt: TGCAGTGCTAGGTCCCAATTTTCGGGGGGGGGAACCTACGAGCAGTACTTC

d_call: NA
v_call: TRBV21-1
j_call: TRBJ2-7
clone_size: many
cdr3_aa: CAGWGEWEQYF
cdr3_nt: TGTGCCGGTTGGGGAGAGTGGGAGCAGTACTTC

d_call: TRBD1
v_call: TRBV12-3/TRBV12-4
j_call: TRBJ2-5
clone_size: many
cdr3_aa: CASSLYRTGKTQYF
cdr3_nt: TGTGCCAGCAGTTTGTATAGGACAGGGAAGACCCAGTACTTC

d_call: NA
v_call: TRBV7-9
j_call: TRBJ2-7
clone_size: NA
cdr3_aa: CASSLTDAYGSGEQYF
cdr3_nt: TGTGCCAGCAGCCTGACCGATGCCTACGGGTCGGGCGAGCAGTACTTC

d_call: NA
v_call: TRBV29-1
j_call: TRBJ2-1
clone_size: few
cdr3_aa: CSVVQVGEQFF
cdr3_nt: TGCAGCGTCGTACAGGTAGGCGAGCAGTTCTTC

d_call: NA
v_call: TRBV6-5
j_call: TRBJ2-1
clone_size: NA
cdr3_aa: CASSYIGPLYNEQFF
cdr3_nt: TGTGCCAGCAGTTACATCGGACCTCTTTACAATGAGCAGTTCTTC

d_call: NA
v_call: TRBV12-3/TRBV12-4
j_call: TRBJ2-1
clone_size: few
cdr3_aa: CASSSADNYNEQFF
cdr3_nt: TGTGCCAGCAGTTCTGCGGATAACTACAATGAGCAGTTCTTC

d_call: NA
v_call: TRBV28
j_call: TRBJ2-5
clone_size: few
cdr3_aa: CASSPEVGLQETQYF
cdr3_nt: TGTGCCAGCAGTCCAGAGGTCGGACTTCAAGAGACCCAGTACTTC

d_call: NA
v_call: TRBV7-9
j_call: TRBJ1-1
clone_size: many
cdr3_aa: CASSSVGGTEAFF
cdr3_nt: TGTGCCAGCAGCTCCGTGGGGGGGACTGAAGCTTTCTTT

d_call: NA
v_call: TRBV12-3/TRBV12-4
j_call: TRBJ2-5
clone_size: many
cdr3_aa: CASTPGRGGETQYF
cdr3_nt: TGTGCCAGCACCCCTGGGAGGGGGGGCGAGACCCAGTACTTC